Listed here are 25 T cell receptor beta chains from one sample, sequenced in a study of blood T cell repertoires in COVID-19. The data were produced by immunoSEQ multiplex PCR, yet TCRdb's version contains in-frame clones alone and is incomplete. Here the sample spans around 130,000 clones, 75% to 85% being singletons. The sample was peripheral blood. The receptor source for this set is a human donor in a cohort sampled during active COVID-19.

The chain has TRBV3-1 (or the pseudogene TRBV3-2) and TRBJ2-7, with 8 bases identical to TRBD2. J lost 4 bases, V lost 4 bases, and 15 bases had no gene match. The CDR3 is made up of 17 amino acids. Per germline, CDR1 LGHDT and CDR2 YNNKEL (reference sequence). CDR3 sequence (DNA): TGTGCCAGCAGCCGCGGGACTAGTAGGGGCCCTCCTTACGAGCAGTACTTC. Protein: CASSRGTSRGPPYEQYF.

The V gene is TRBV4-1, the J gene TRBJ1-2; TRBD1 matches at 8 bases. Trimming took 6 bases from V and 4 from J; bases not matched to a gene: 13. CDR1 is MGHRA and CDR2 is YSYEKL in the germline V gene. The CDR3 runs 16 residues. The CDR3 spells CASSRTGNQIPYGYTF. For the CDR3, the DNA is TGCGCCAGCAGTCGGACAGGGAACCAGATACCCTATGGCTACACCTTC.

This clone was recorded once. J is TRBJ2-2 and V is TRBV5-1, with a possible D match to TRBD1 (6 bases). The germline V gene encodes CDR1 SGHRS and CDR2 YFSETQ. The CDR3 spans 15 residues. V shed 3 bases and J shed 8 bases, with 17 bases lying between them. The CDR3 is CASSSTGMGLGELFF. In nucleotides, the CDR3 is TGCGCCAGCAGCTCCACAGGGATGGGTCTTGGGGAGCTGTTTTTT.

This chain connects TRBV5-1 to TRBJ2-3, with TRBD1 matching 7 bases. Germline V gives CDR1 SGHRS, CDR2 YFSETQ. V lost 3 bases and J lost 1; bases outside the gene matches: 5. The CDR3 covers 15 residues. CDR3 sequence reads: CASSSRQGGTDTQYF. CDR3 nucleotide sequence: TGCGCCAGCAGCTCCCGACAGGGCGGCACAGATACGCAGTATTTT.

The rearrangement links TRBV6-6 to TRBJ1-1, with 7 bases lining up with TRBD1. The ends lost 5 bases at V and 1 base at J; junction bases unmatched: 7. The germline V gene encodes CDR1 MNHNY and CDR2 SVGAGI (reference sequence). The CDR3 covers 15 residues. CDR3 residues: CASSHGQVGNTEAFF. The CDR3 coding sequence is TGTGCCAGCAGTCACGGACAGGTGGGGAACACTGAAGCTTTCTTT.

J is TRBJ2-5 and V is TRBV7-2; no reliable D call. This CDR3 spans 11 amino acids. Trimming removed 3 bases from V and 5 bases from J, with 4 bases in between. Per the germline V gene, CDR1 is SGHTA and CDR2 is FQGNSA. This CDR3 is CASSFRETQYF. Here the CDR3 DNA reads TGTGCCAGCAGCTTTCGGGAGACCCAGTACTTC.

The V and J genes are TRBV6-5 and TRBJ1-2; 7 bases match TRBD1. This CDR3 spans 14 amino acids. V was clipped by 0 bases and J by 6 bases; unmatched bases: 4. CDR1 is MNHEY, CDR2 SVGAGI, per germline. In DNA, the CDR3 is TGTGCCAGCAGTTACTCGTTAGGGGGCCATGGCTACACCTTC. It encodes CASSYSLGGHGYTF.

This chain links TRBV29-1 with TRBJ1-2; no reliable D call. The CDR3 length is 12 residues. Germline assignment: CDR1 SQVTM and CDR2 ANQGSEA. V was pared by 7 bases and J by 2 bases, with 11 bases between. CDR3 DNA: TGCAGCGCTCCCGCAGGCAACTATGGCTACACCTTC. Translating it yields CSAPAGNYGYTF.

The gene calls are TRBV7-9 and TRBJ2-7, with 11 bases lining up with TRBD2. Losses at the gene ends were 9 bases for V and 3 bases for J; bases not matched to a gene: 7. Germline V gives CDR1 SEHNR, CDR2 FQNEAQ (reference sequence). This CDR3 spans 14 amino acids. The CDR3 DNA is TGTGCCAGTACCCCGGGACTAGCGGACTACGAGCAGTACTTC. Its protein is CASTPGLADYEQYF.

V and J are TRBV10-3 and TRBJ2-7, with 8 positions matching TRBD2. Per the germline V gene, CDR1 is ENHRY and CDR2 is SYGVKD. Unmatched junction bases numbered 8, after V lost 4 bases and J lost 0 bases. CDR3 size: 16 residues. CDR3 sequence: CAISAWSGGASYEQYF. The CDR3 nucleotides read TGTGCCATCAGTGCTTGGAGCGGGGGAGCCTCCTACGAGCAGTACTTC.

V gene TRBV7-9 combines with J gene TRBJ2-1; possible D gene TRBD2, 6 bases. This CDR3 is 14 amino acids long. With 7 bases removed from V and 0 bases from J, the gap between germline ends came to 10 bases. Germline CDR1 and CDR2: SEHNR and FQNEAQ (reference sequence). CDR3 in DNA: TGTGCCAGCAAGGAGGGAATCTCCTACAATGAGCAGTTCTTC. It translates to CASKEGISYNEQFF.

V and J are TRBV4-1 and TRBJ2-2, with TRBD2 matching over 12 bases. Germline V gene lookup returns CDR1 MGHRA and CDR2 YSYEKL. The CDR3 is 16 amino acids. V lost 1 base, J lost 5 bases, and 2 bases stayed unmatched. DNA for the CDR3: TGCGCCAGCAGCCAAGGTCTAGCGGGGGGGACCGGGGAGCTGTTTTTT. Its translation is CASSQGLAGGTGELFF.

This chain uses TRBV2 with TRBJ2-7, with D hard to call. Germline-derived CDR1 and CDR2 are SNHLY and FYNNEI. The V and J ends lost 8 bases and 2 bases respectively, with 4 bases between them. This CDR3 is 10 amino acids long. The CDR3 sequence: CASSPYEQYF. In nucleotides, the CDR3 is TGTGCCAGCTCTCCCTACGAGCAGTACTTC.

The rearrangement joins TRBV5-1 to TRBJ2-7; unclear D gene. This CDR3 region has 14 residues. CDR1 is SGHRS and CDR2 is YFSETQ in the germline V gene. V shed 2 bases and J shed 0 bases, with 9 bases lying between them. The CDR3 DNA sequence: TGCGCCAGCAGCTTCCTGGGCAGCTCCTACGAGCAGTACTTC. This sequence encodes CASSFLGSSYEQYF.

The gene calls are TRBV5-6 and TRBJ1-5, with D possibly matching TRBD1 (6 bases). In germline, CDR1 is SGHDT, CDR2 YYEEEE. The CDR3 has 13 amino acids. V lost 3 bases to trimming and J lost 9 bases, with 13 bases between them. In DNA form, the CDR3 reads TGTGCCAGCAGCTCCACAGGGAGTTGGCCCCAGCATTTT. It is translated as CASSSTGSWPQHF.

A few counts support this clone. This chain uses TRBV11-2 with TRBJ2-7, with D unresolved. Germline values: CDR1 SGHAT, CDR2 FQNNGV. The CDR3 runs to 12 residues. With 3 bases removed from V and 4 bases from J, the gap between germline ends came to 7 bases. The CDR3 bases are TGTGCCAGCAGCTTTTCCATTTACGAGCAGTACTTC. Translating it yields CASSFSIYEQYF.

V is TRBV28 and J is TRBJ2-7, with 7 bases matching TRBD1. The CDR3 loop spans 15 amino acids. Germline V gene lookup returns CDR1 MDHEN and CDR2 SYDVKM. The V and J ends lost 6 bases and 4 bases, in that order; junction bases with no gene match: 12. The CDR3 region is CASSPPGQWDYEQYF. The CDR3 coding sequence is TGTGCCAGCAGCCCACCGGGACAGTGGGATTACGAGCAGTACTTC.

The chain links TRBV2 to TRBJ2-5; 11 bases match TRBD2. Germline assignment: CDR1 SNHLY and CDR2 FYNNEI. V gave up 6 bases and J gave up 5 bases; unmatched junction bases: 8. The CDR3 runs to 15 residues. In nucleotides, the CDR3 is TGTGCCAGCAGACTAGCGGGGGCCGCGGGGGAGACCCAGTACTTC. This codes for CASRLAGAAGETQYF.

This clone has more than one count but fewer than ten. The CDR3 reads CASSIGAGIYNEQFF. CDR3 DNA: TGTGCCAGTAGTATAGGAGCGGGGATCTACAATGAGCAGTTCTTC. This rearrangement joins TRBV19 to TRBJ2-1, with 7 bases that match TRBD2. V gave up 1 base and J gave up 3 bases; unmatched junction bases: 3. Germline V gene sequence: CDR1 LNHDA, CDR2 SQIVND (reference sequence). This CDR3 has 15 amino acids.

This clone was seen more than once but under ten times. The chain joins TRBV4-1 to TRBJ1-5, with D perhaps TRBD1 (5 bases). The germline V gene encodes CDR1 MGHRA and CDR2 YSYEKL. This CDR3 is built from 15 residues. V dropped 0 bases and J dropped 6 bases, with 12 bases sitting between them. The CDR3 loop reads CASSQDLGGGQPQHF. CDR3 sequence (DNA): TGCGCCAGCAGCCAAGATCTCGGGGGGGGTCAGCCCCAGCATTTT.

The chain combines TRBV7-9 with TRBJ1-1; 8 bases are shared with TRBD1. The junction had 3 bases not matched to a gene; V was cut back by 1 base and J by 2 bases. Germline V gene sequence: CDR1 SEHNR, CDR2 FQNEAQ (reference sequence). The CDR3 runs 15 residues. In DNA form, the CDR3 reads TGTGCCAGCAGCTTAGGGCAGGGGGCAAACACTGAAGCTTTCTTT. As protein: CASSLGQGANTEAFF.

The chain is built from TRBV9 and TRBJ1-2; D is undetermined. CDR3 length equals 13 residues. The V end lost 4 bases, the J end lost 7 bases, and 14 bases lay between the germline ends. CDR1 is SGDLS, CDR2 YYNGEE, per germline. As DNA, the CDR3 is TGTGCCAGCAGCCCGACGTGGGCAGGTGGCTACACCTTC. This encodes CASSPTWAGGYTF.

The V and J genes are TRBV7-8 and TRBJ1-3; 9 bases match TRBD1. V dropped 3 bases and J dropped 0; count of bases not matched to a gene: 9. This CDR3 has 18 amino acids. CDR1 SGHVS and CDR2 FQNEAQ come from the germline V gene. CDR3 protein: CASSFPDRGDYSGNTIYF. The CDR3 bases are TGTGCCAGCAGCTTCCCCGACAGGGGGGACTACTCTGGAAACACCATATATTTT.

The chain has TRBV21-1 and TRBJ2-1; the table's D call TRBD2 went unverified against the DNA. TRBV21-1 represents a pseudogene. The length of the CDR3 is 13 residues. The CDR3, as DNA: TGTGCCAGCAGCAAAGCTACTAACAATGAGCAGTTCTTC. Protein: CASSKATNNEQFF.

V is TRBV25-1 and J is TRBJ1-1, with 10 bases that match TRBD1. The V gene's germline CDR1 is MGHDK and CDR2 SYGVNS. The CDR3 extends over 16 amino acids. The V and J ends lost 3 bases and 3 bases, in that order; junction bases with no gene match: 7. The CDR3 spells CASSDPGQGWDTEAFF. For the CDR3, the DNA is TGTGCCAGCAGTGATCCGGGACAGGGGTGGGACACTGAAGCTTTCTTT.